Shown below are 25 T cell receptor beta chains from a single sample sequenced in a study of T cell repertoires in cytomegalovirus infection. TCRdb fed the reads into MiXCR, producing one record per CDR3 protein. The sample lists about 920,000 distinct CDR3 sequences, about a third seen once, with about an eighth in the top ten. These receptors lack a known antigen. The sample was cultured CD8+ T cells from PBMCs, taken from culture after CMV antigen stimulation. These receptor sequences come from a human donor in good health (CMV status not recorded). Some clones in this sample may be carry-over from other donors' samples.

The chain employs TRBV5-4 and TRBJ2-7, with 11 bases aligning to TRBD2. This CDR3 region has 15 residues. The junction had 6 bases not matched to a gene; V was cut back by 4 bases and J by 3 bases. The germline V gene has CDR1 SGHNT and CDR2 YYREEE (reference sequence). CDR3 in DNA: TGTGCCAGCAGCGCCGGACTAGCGGGTAACTACGAGCAGTACTTC. Translated, it gives CASSAGLAGNYEQYF.

The CDR3 DNA sequence: TGCGCCAGCAGCCCCTCGACAGGGTATGCGCACGAGCAGTACTTC. Protein product: CASSPSTGYAHEQYF. The chain has TRBV4-1 and TRBJ2-7; 7 bases align to TRBD1. The junction had 11 bases not matched to a gene; V was cut back by 4 bases and J by 5 bases. The CDR3 runs to 15 residues. Germline assignment: CDR1 MGHRA and CDR2 YSYEKL.

This clonotype has at least ten counts. V gene TRBV20-1 combines with J gene TRBJ2-3; TRBD2 matches 10 bases. J gave up 5 bases and V 2 bases, and 10 bases lay outside the gene matches. The CDR3 runs 16 residues. Germline CDR1 and CDR2: DFQATT and SNEGSKA (reference sequence). The CDR3 here is CSARPFLAGVQDTQYF. As DNA, the CDR3 is TGCAGTGCTAGACCATTCCTAGCGGGGGTCCAAGATACGCAGTATTTT.

This clonotype was counted at least ten times. The chain links TRBV12-3 or TRBV12-4 to TRBJ1-5, with a weak D call TRBD1 (5 bases). The CDR3 runs to 16 residues. Trimming took 3 bases from V and 1 from J, leaving 13 bases between them. The CDR3 spells CASSFKGRDSNQPQHF. CDR3 nucleotides: TGTGCCAGCAGTTTTAAGGGAAGGGACAGCAATCAGCCCCAGCATTTT.

The chain couples TRBV12-3 or TRBV12-4 to TRBJ2-6; 7 bases agree with TRBD2. The junction had 5 bases not matched to a gene; V was cut back by 3 bases and J by 0 bases. The CDR3 spans 17 residues. The CDR3 is CASSFIPGGSGANVLTF. In nucleotides, the CDR3 is TGTGCCAGCAGTTTTATTCCGGGGGGCTCTGGGGCCAACGTCCTGACTTTC.

This sequence joins TRBV6-2 or TRBV6-3 and TRBJ2-7, with D perhaps matching TRBD1 (6 bases). CDR3 size: 15 residues. Trimming took off 5 bases at V and 1 base at J, with 15 bases between the two ends. CDR1 and CDR2 from the germline V gene are MNHEY and SVGEGT. CDR3 coding DNA: TGTGCCAGCAGTCCGACAGGCTTACTTTCCTACGAGCAGTACTTC. This gives the protein CASSPTGLLSYEQYF.

This chain connects TRBV6-5 to TRBJ2-7; D call uncertain. Per the germline V gene, CDR1 is MNHEY and CDR2 is SVGAGI. The CDR3 totals 14 residues. V was pared by 7 bases and J by 6 bases, with 19 bases between. DNA for the CDR3: TGTGCCAGCACCGACCCCCGGTCGGGCCTCGAGCAGTACTTC. Protein product: CASTDPRSGLEQYF.

Comment on this clonotype: A read error may be the cause here, since a much bigger clone is one base away. The chain links TRBV10-3 to TRBJ1-1, with a tentative D call TRBD1 (6 bases). The length of the CDR3 is 14 residues. Per germline, CDR1 ENHRY and CDR2 SYGVKD. The CDR3 coding sequence is TGTGCCATCAATGAGGCGGACAGGAACACTGAAGCTTTCTTT. Its protein product is CAINEADRNTEAFF.

This clonotype has a handful of counts. The V call is TRBV6-5, the J call TRBJ2-1; possible D gene TRBD2, 6 bases. Trimming took 1 base from V and 9 from J, leaving 7 bases between them. The V gene's germline CDR1 is MNHEY and CDR2 SVGAGI. The length of the CDR3 is 12 residues. CDR3 in amino acids: CASSYYGGEQFF. The CDR3 nucleotides are TGTGCCAGCAGTTACTACGGGGGTGAGCAGTTCTTC.

Note on this clonotype: A much larger clone differs from this one at a single base, so this may be a read error. The chain couples TRBV7-2 to TRBJ2-1; D may be TRBD1 (5 bases). The V gene lost 7 bases and the J gene lost 0 bases, with 13 bases spanning the gap. Germline CDR1 and CDR2: SGHTA and FQGNSA. The CDR3 spans 15 residues. The CDR3 protein is CASTIGAISYNEQFF. In DNA, the CDR3 is TGTGCCAGCACTATAGGGGCTATCTCCTACAATGAGCAGTTCTTC.

This clonotype occurred a few times. This chain uses TRBV12-3 or TRBV12-4 with TRBJ1-4, with a possible D match to TRBD1 (5 bases). The length of the CDR3 is 16 residues. V was pared by 1 base and J by 6 bases, with 15 bases between. CDR3 bases: TGTGCCAGCAGTTTAGACGTCAGGGAAGCCTATGAAAAACTGTTTTTT. It codes for CASSLDVREAYEKLFF.

This clonotype was detected a few times. The chain is built from TRBV5-4 and TRBJ1-2; D gene ambiguous. Trimming cost V 0 bases and J 1 base, with 19 bases left between them. The germline CDR1 and CDR2 sequences are SGHNT and YYREEE (reference sequence). The CDR3 runs 18 residues. CDR3 amino acids: CASSLVGSPRVSNYGYTF. The CDR3 DNA reads TGTGCCAGCAGCTTGGTTGGCAGTCCCCGGGTTAGTAACTATGGCTACACCTTC. Full variable domain (missing parts from reference TRBV5-4 and TRBJ1-2): ETGVTQSPTHLIKTRGQQVTLRCSSQSGHNTVSWYQQALGQGPQFIFQYYREEENGRGNFPPRFSGLQFPNYSSELNVNALELDDSALYLCASSLVGSPRVSNYGYTFGSGTRLTVV.

The V call is TRBV6-2 or TRBV6-3, the J call TRBJ2-7, with D hard to call. Germline-derived CDR1 and CDR2 are MNHEY and SVGEGT. This CDR3 is built from 14 residues. Trimming stripped 2 bases from V and 2 bases from J, with 10 bases between. The CDR3 sequence is CASSYARLTYEQYV. CDR3 nucleotide sequence: TGTGCCAGCAGTTACGCGAGGTTGACCTACGAGCAGTACGTC.

This clonotype was seen at least ten times. V usage is TRBV27 and J usage is TRBJ2-5, with TRBD2 identical over 10 bases. J gave up 5 bases and V 6 bases, and 12 bases lay outside the gene matches. The CDR3 consists of 16 residues. The germline CDR1 and CDR2 sequences are MNHEY and SMNVEV (reference sequence). The CDR3 DNA is TGTGCCAGCAGCGGGCAGCGGGGGGGCCGGGTTGAGACCCAGTACTTC. Its translation: CASSGQRGGRVETQYF.

The chain joins TRBV12-3 or TRBV12-4 to TRBJ1-4; D remains unclear. The CDR3 length is 14 residues. With 4 bases removed from V and 3 bases from J, the gap between germline ends came to 9 bases. The CDR3 spells CASSYRAANEKLFF. CDR3 DNA: TGTGCCAGCAGTTACCGTGCGGCTAATGAAAAACTGTTTTTT.

This clonotype was detected a few times. The V gene is TRBV20-1, the J gene TRBJ1-2; D is ambiguous. The V gene's germline CDR1 is DFQATT and CDR2 SNEGSKA (reference sequence). CDR3 size: 12 residues. With 3 bases removed from V and 4 bases from J, the gap between germline ends came to 9 bases. CDR3 in DNA: TGCAGTGCTAGCCCCATGGCCTATGGCTACACCTTC. The encoded protein is CSASPMAYGYTF.

Only a few counts were recorded for this clonotype. The genes are TRBV19 and TRBJ2-5; D tentatively fits TRBD1 or TRBD2 (5 bases each). V gave up 5 bases and J gave up 2 bases, with 18 bases separating them. The CDR3 totals 16 residues. Per the germline V gene, CDR1 is LNHDA and CDR2 is SQIVND (reference sequence). CDR3 in amino acids: CASSGPGWDRQETQYF. The CDR3 region has the DNA TGTGCCAGTAGTGGGCCGGGATGGGACCGGCAAGAGACCCAGTACTTC.

The chain employs TRBV20-1 and TRBJ1-2; 8 nucleotides align to TRBD1. Germline V gene lookup returns CDR1 DFQATT and CDR2 SNEGSKA (reference sequence). J was trimmed by 1 base and V by 6 bases; bases with no gene match: 7. The CDR3 runs 14 residues. DNA of the CDR3: TGCAGTGCCGTACGGACAGGGTATAACTATGGCTACACCTTC. Its protein product is CSAVRTGYNYGYTF.

The V gene is TRBV27, the J gene TRBJ2-6; 11 bases align to TRBD2. The CDR3 runs 17 residues. Germline V lookup: CDR1 MNHEY, CDR2 SMNVEV (reference sequence). Trimming at V came to 2 bases and at J to 4 bases, leaving 4 bases not matched to a gene. This CDR3 is CASSLVAGGAGANVLTF. CDR3 coding DNA: TGTGCCAGCAGTTTAGTAGCGGGGGGGGCCGGGGCCAACGTCCTGACTTTC.

The rearrangement joins TRBV6-1 to TRBJ2-7; 11 positions agree with TRBD1. This CDR3 has 16 residues. Germline CDR1 reads MNHNS; CDR2 reads SASEGT. Trimming at V came to 7 bases and at J to 6 bases, leaving 14 bases not matched to a gene. The CDR3 is CASIIGQGANLGEQYF. The CDR3 DNA is TGTGCCAGCATTATTGGACAGGGGGCGAATCTTGGCGAGCAGTACTTC.

As for this clonotype: The junction departs from the called germline gene at one end, perhaps through a read error. This chain connects TRBV6-2 or TRBV6-3 to TRBJ2-1; 8 bases align to TRBD2. CDR1 and CDR2 from the germline V gene are MNHEY and SVGEGT. The CDR3 extends over 15 amino acids. The chain's CDR3 is CDSSYSGSGVNEQFF. CDR3 coding DNA: TGTGACAGCAGTTACTCGGGTAGCGGGGTAAATGAGCAGTTCTTC.

The chain couples TRBV6-1 to TRBJ2-5; D is unresolved. Trimming left V 6 bases short and J 5 bases short, with 1 base between. Germline V gives CDR1 MNHNS, CDR2 SASEGT. The CDR3 runs to 9 residues. The CDR3 loop is CASRETQYF. The CDR3 DNA is TGTGCCAGCAGGGAGACCCAGTACTTC.

For the CDR3, the DNA is TGTGCCAGTAGTATTAAGCCTGTATATCGGGACTATGGCTACACCTTC. Protein sequence: CASSIKPVYRDYGYTF. The V and J genes are TRBV19 and TRBJ1-2; unclear D gene. Germline-derived CDR1 and CDR2 are LNHDA and SQIVND (reference sequence). Trimming shortened V by 3 bases and J by 3 bases, and 17 bases separated the two germline ends. This CDR3 has 16 amino acids.

This clonotype was picked up a small number of times. The CDR3 nucleotides read TGTGCCAGCAATCCCTCCATCTCTAGCGGGGAGTACAATGAGCAGTTCTTC. Amino acids: CASNPSISSGEYNEQFF. The chain employs TRBV3-1 and TRBJ2-1, with 9 positions matching TRBD2. The CDR3 loop spans 17 amino acids. Germline loops: CDR1 LGHDT, CDR2 YNNKEL (reference sequence). The V and J ends lost 7 bases and 4 bases, in that order; junction bases with no gene match: 14.

This clonotype was detected ten times or more. The rearrangement uses TRBV7-8 and TRBJ2-3, with TRBD2 identical over 12 bases. This CDR3 is built from 16 residues. V was pared by 5 bases and J by 3 bases, with 6 bases of the junction left unmatched. Germline V gene data show CDR1 as SGHVS and CDR2 as FQNEAQ. The CDR3, as DNA: TGTGCCAGCAGCCGCGGACTAGCGGGGATTACAGATACGCAGTATTTT. Encoded protein: CASSRGLAGITDTQYF. The full variable domain, rest sourced from reference TRBV7-8 and TRBJ2-3, is GAGVSQSPRYKVAKRGQDVALRCDPISGHVSLFWYQQALGQGPEFLTYFQNEAQLDKSGLPSDRFFAERPEGSVSTLKIQRTQQEDSAVYLCASSRGLAGITDTQYFGPGTRLTVL.